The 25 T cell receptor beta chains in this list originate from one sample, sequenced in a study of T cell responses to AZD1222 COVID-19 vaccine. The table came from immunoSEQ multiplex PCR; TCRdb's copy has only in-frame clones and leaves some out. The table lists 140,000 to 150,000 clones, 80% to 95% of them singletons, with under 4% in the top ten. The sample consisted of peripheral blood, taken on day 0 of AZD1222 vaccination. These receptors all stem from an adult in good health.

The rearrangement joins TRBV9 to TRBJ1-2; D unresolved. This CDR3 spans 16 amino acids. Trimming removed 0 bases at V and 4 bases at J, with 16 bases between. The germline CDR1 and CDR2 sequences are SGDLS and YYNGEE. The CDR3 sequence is CASSVASQSPLYGYTF. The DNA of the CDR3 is TGTGCCAGCAGCGTAGCTAGCCAGTCCCCGCTCTATGGCTACACCTTC.

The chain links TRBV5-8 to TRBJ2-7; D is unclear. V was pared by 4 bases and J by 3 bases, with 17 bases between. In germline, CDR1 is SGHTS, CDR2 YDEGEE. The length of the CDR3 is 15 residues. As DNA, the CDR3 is TGTGCCAGCAGCCCCAACCGGGCCAGAATCTACGAGCAGTACTTC. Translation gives CASSPNRARIYEQYF.

The chain's CDR3 is CASSPTGSGELFF. DNA of the CDR3: TGTGCCAGCAGCCCCACAGGGTCCGGGGAGCTGTTTTTT. The V gene is TRBV7-3, the J gene TRBJ2-2, with D perhaps matching TRBD1 (6 bases). CDR1 and CDR2 (germline): SGHTA, FQGTGA. This CDR3 spans 13 amino acids. V shed 5 bases and J shed 6 bases, with 10 bases lying between them.

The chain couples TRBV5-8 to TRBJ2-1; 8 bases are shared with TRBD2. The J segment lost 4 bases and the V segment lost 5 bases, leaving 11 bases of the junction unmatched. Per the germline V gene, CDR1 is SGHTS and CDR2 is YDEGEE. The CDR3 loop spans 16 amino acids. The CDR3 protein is CASSFFMAGGYNEQFF. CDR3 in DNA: TGTGCCAGCAGTTTCTTTATGGCGGGAGGATACAATGAGCAGTTCTTC.

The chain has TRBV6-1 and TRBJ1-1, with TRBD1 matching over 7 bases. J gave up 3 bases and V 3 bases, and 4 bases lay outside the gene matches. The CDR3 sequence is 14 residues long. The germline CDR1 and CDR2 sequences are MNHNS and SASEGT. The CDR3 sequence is CASSDPGGYTEAFF. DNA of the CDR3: TGTGCCAGCAGTGATCCAGGGGGGTACACTGAAGCTTTCTTT.

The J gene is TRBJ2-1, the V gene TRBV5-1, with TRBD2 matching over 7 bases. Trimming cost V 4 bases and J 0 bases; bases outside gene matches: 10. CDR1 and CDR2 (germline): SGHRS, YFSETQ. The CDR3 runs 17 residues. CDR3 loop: CASSHLPGGSSYNEQFF. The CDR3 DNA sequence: TGCGCCAGCAGCCACCTACCCGGGGGGAGCTCCTACAATGAGCAGTTCTTC.

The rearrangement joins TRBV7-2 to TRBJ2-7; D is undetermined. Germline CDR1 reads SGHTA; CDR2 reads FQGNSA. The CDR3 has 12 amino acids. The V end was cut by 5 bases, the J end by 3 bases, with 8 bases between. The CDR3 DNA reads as TGTGCCAGCAGCGCCGACCACTACGAGCAGTACTTC. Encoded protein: CASSADHYEQYF.

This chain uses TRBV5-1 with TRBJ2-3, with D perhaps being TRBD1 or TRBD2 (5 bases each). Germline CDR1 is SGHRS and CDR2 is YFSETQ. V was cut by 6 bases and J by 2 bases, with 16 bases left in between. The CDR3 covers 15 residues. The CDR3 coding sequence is TGCGCCAGCACTGTCTCGGGACGGGACACAGATACGCAGTATTTT. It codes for CASTVSGRDTDTQYF.

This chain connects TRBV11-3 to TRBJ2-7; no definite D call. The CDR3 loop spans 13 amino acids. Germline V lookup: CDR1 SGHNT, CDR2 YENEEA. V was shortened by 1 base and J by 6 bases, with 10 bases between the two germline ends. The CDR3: CASSLVMDGEQYF. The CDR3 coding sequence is TGTGCCAGCAGCTTAGTCATGGACGGCGAGCAGTACTTC.

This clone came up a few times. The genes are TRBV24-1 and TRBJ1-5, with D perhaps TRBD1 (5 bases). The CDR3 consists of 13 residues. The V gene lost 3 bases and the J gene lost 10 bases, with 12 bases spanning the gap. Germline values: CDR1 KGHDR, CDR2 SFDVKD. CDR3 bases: TGTGCCACCAGTGATGGGACCGCTGGACCCCAGCATTTT. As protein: CATSDGTAGPQHF.

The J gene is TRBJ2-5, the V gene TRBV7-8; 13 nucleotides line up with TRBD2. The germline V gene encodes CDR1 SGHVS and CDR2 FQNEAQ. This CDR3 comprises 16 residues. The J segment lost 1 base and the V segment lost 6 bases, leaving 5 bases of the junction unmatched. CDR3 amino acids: CASRPGTSGTQETQYF. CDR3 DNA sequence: TGTGCCAGCAGACCCGGGACTAGCGGGACCCAAGAGACCCAGTACTTC.

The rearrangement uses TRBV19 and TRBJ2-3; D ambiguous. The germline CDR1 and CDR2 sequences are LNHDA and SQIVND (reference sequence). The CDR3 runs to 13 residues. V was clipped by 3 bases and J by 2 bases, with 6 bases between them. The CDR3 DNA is TGTGCCAGTAGTATTGGGGACACAGATACGCAGTATTTT. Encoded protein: CASSIGDTDTQYF.

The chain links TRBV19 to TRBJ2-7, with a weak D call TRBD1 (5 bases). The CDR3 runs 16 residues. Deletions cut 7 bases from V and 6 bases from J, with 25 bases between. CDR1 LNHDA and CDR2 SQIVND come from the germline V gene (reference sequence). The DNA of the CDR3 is TGTGCCAGTAAGGGTACCAGGGCCAAGGGGCCTCGCGAGCAGTACTTC. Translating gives CASKGTRAKGPREQYF.

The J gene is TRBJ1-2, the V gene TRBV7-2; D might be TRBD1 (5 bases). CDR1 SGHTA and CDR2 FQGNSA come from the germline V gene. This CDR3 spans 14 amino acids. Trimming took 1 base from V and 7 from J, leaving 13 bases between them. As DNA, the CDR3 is TGTGCCAGCAGCTTAGGGGACCCAGGAGCTGGCTACACCTTC. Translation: CASSLGDPGAGYTF.

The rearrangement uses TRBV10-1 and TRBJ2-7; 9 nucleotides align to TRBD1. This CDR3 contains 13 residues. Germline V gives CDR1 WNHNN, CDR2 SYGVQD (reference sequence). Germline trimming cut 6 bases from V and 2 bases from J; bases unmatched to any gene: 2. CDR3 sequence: CASSRTGAYEQYF. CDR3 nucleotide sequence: TGCGCCAGCAGCAGGACAGGGGCCTACGAGCAGTACTTC.

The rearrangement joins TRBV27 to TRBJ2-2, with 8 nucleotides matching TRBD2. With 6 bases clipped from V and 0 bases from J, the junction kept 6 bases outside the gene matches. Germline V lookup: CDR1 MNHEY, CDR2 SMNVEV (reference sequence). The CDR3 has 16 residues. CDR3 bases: TGTGCCAGCAGCCCCCGGGGGGGTTCGAACACCGGGGAGCTGTTTTTT. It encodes CASSPRGGSNTGELFF.

In DNA form, the CDR3 reads TGTGCCAGCAGTGAATATGAGGGGCCCCTCCACTTT. Residues: CASSEYEGPLHF. The chain carries TRBV25-1 and TRBJ1-6; D may be TRBD1 (5 bases). The CDR3 runs 12 residues. CDR1 MGHDK and CDR2 SYGVNS come from the germline V gene. V shed 0 bases and J shed 13 bases, with 7 bases lying between them.

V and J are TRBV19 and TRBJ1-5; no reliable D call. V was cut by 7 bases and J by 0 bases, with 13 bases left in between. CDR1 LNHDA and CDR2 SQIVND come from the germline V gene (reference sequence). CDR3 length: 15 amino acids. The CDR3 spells CASIQRAYSNQPQHF. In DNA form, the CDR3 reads TGTGCCAGTATCCAGAGGGCATATAGCAATCAGCCCCAGCATTTT. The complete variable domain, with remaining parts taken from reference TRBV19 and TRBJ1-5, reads DGGITQSPKYLFRKEGQNVTLSCEQNLNHDAMYWYRQDPGQGLRLIYYSQIVNDFQKGDIAEGYSVSREKKESFPLTVTSAQKNPTAFYLCASIQRAYSNQPQHFGDGTRLSIL.

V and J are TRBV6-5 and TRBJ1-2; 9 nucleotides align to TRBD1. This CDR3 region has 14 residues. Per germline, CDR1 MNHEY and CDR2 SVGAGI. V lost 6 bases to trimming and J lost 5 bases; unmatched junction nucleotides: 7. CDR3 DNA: TGTGCCAGCAGCCGGACGGACAGGGGATATGGCTACACCTTC. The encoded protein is CASSRTDRGYGYTF.

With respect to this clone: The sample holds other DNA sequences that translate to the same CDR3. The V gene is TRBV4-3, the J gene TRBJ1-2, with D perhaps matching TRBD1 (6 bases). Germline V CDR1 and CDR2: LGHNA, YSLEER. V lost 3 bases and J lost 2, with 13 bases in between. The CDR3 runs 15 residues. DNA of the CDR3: TGCGCCAGCAGCCAGGGGCCGGGGGGCAACTATGGCTACACCTTC. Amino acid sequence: CASSQGPGGNYGYTF.

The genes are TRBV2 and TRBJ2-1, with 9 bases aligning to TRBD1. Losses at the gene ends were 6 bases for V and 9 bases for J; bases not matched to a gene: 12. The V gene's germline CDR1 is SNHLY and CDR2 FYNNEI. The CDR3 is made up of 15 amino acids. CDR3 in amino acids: CASRTGGIYLGEQFF. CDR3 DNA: TGTGCCAGCAGGACAGGGGGTATTTATTTGGGTGAGCAGTTCTTC.

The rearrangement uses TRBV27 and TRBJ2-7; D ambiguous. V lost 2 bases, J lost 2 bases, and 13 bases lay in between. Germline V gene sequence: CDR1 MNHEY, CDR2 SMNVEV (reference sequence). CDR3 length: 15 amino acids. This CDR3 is CASSLVRVLTYEQYF. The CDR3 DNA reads TGTGCCAGCAGTTTAGTGCGAGTTCTGACCTACGAGCAGTACTTC.

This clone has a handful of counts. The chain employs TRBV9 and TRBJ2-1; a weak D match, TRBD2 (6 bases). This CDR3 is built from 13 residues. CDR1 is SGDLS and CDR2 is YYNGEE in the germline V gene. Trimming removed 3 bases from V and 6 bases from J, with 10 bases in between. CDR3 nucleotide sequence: TGTGCCAGCAGCGCGCGGGGCCTCAATGAGCAGTTCTTC. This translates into CASSARGLNEQFF.

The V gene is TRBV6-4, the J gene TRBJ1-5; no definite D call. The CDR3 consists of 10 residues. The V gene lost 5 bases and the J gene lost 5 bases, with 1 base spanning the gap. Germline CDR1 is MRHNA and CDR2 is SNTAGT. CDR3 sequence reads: CASSHQPQHF. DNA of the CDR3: TGTGCCAGCAGTCATCAGCCCCAGCATTTT.

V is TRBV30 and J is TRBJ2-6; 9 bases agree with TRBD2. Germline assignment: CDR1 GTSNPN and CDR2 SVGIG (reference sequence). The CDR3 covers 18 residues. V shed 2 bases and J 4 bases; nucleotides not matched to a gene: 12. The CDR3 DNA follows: TGTGCCTGGAGTCGGGGGACTAGCACCCTCCGAGGGGCCAACGTCCTGACTTTC. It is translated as CAWSRGTSTLRGANVLTF.